Below are 31 T cell receptor beta chains sequenced from a single sample in a study of blood T cells in healthy people across ages. A J-beta primer mix and a sample-barcoded 5' primer were used in a second PCR of roughly 6 to 11 cycles. Using its own MiXCR run on the 5' RACE reads, TCRdb lists one record per CDR3 protein. This table has 800,000 to 1,000,000 distinct CDR3 sequences, 45% to 50% appearing once. Sample: blood. The source of these receptors is a man aged 30 to 39 in good health.

This chain uses TRBV9 with TRBJ2-5; a weak D match, TRBD2 (6 bases). This CDR3 is 16 amino acids long. Germline V gene lookup returns CDR1 SGDLS and CDR2 YYNGEE. V was shortened by 0 bases and J by 1 base, with 13 bases between the two germline ends. CDR3 protein: CASSVGIGGAQETQYF. The CDR3 region has the DNA TGTGCCAGCAGCGTAGGAATTGGCGGGGCCCAAGAGACCCAGTACTTC.

This chain uses TRBV20-1 with TRBJ2-6, with TRBD1 identical over 9 bases. V shed 5 bases, J shed 0 bases, and the junction held 11 bases outside the gene matches. Germline CDR1 reads DFQATT; CDR2 reads SNEGSKA (reference sequence). The CDR3 length is 18 residues. DNA for the CDR3: TGCAGTGCTTCGCCAACCGGGACAGGGAACTCTGGGGCCAACGTCCTGACTTTC. It codes for CSASPTGTGNSGANVLTF.

The chain uses TRBV2 and TRBJ1-2; 9 bases are shared with TRBD1. Germline CDR1 SNHLY, CDR2 FYNNEI. This CDR3 region has 15 residues. V lost 7 bases to trimming and J lost 4 bases; unmatched junction nucleotides: 10. The CDR3 protein is CASTQDRGRSYGYTF. CDR3 DNA: TGTGCCAGCACTCAGGACAGGGGAAGGTCCTATGGCTACACCTTC.

This chain connects TRBV7-9 to TRBJ2-1, with 7 bases identical to TRBD1. The germline V gene has CDR1 SEHNR and CDR2 FQNEAQ (reference sequence). The V segment lost 5 bases and the J segment 8 bases; nucleotides outside the gene matches: 12. This CDR3 is 15 amino acids long. CDR3 bases: TGTGCCAGCAGCACTAGGGGGCGGCCCCAGTATGAGCAGTTCTTC. Translation gives CASSTRGRPQYEQFF.

Many counts were recorded for this clonotype. This sequence joins TRBV6-2 or TRBV6-3 and TRBJ1-5; the match to TRBD1 covers 7 bases. The CDR3 spans 15 residues. The germline V gene encodes CDR1 MNHEY and CDR2 SVGEGT. J lost 3 bases, V lost 5 bases, and 7 bases had no gene match. CDR3 DNA: TGTGCCAGCAGTCGAACAGGGGAGACCAATCAGCCCCAGCATTTT. It codes for CASSRTGETNQPQHF.

J is TRBJ2-5 and V is TRBV20-1; D gene unclear. There are 13 residues in the CDR3. V was trimmed by 6 bases and J by 5 bases, leaving 16 bases between them. Looked up from germline, CDR1 is DFQATT and CDR2 is SNEGSKA (reference sequence). This CDR3 is CSATPSLAETQYF. CDR3 DNA sequence: TGCAGTGCCACTCCGAGCCTGGCGGAGACCCAGTACTTC.

The chain carries TRBV5-1 and TRBJ2-4, with 8 positions matching TRBD1. The end of the DNA aligns better with TRBJ2-7, so the J call may be wrong. Germline V gives CDR1 SGHRS, CDR2 YFSETQ. The CDR3 consists of 14 residues. The CDR3 DNA follows: TGCGCCAGCAGCGCTGGACAGGGCCCCTACGAGCAGTACTTC. As protein: CASSAGQGPYEQYF.

This clonotype was counted a single time. This chain uses TRBV29-1 with TRBJ1-4; maybe TRBD1 (5 bases). V was shortened by 7 bases and J by 6 bases, with 6 bases between the two germline ends. In germline, CDR1 is SQVTM, CDR2 ANQGSEA. This CDR3 comprises 10 residues. The CDR3 DNA reads TGCAGCGGAGGGGATGAAAAACTGTTTTTT. Translation gives CSGGDEKLFF.

This sequence joins TRBV19 and TRBJ1-5; 7 positions match TRBD1. Looked up from germline, CDR1 is LNHDA and CDR2 is SQIVND (reference sequence). The CDR3 is made up of 18 amino acids. The V segment lost 1 base and the J segment 9 bases; nucleotides outside the gene matches: 18. The CDR3 nucleotides are TGTGCCAGTAGTATAGCCTCCCCGGACAGGCGGACGGGTTGGCCCCAGCATTTT. As protein: CASSIASPDRRTGWPQHF.

This clonotype appeared a few times. V gene TRBV7-3 combines with J gene TRBJ2-7, with D possibly being TRBD2 (6 bases). The CDR3 has 13 residues. Trimming left V 3 bases short and J 3 bases short, with 9 bases between. Germline CDR1 SGHTA, CDR2 FQGTGA. CDR3 bases: TGTGCCAGCAGCTTCGGGGGAATCTACGAGCAGTACTTC. It specifies CASSFGGIYEQYF.

The chain carries TRBV7-2 and TRBJ2-7; perhaps TRBD1 as D (6 bases). The length of the CDR3 is 17 residues. Germline values: CDR1 SGHTA, CDR2 FQGNSA. With 2 bases removed from V and 0 bases from J, the gap between germline ends came to 17 bases. CDR3 in DNA: TGTGCCAGCAGCTTACGTGTTGGGGGCAGTGGCTCCTACGAGCAGTACTTC. Its protein is CASSLRVGGSGSYEQYF.

CDR3 loop: CASSKDLDTQYF. As DNA, the CDR3 is TGTGCCAGCAGCAAAGACCTAGATACGCAGTATTTT. The rearrangement joins TRBV21-1 to TRBJ2-3. TRBV21-1 is a recognized pseudogene. This CDR3 has 12 amino acids.

This rearrangement joins TRBV18 to TRBJ2-3; 14 nucleotides line up with TRBD2. Germline CDR1 and CDR2: KGHSH and LQKENI. Trimming took 3 bases from V and 1 from J; bases not matched to a gene: 6. CDR3 size: 18 residues. Here the CDR3 DNA reads TGTGCCAGCTCACCCGGACTAGCGGGGGGATCCCGCACAGATACGCAGTATTTT. It translates to CASSPGLAGGSRTDTQYF.

This chain joins TRBV11-2 and TRBJ2-7; D possibly matches TRBD1 or TRBD2 (5 bases each). This CDR3 comprises 12 residues. Germline V lookup: CDR1 SGHAT, CDR2 FQNNGV. V was pared by 5 bases and J by 11 bases, with 16 bases between. The CDR3 sequence is CASSPTGTPKYF. CDR3 coding DNA: TGTGCCAGCAGCCCCACCGGGACCCCTAAGTACTTC.

This chain joins TRBV12-3 or TRBV12-4 and TRBJ1-2; 8 bases fit TRBD1. V trimming: 6 bases; J trimming: 8 bases; junction bases outside the gene matches: 8. The CDR3 spans 13 residues. The CDR3 DNA follows: TGTGCCAGCAGCCGGGACAGGATAATCGGCTACACCTTC. This encodes CASSRDRIIGYTF.

The chain couples TRBV11-2 to TRBJ1-5, with D unclear. The germline CDR1 and CDR2 sequences are SGHAT and FQNNGV. The ends were cut back, 5 bases at V and 4 bases at J, with 9 bases in the middle. The CDR3 extends over 13 amino acids. The CDR3 loop reads CASSVFQNQPQHF. As DNA, the CDR3 is TGTGCCAGCAGCGTCTTCCAGAATCAGCCCCAGCATTTT.

This chain joins TRBV12-3 or TRBV12-4 and TRBJ1-2, with 11 bases lining up with TRBD1. The CDR3 runs 15 residues. Trimming at V came to 5 bases and at J to 4 bases, leaving 6 bases not matched to a gene. CDR3 protein: CASSRPGTGGYGYTF. The CDR3 DNA reads as TGTGCCAGCAGTCGCCCCGGGACAGGGGGCTATGGCTACACCTTC.

V and J are TRBV11-3 and TRBJ1-6, with a possible D match to TRBD1 (5 bases). The CDR3 is 15 amino acids. Germline assignment: CDR1 SGHNT and CDR2 YENEEA. The V end was cut by 1 base, the J end by 9 bases, with 13 bases between. DNA for the CDR3: TGTGCCAGCAGCTTAGGGGGCAGGGCGGCTTCACCCCTCCACTTT. Its protein product is CASSLGGRAASPLHF.

The sample holds a few counts of this clonotype. The CDR3 is CASSFQQGSYNEQFF. DNA of the CDR3: TGTGCCAGCAGCTTCCAGCAGGGTTCCTACAATGAGCAGTTCTTC. The V gene is TRBV7-2, the J gene TRBJ2-1; perhaps TRBD1 as D (5 bases). Germline CDR1 and CDR2: SGHTA and FQGNSA. The V end was cut by 3 bases, the J end by 1 base, with 10 bases between. The CDR3 has 15 amino acids.

The chain uses TRBV25-1 and TRBJ1-4; possibly TRBD1 for D (5 bases). The CDR3 is 14 residues long. Germline CDR1 MGHDK, CDR2 SYGVNS. Trimming stripped 4 bases from V and 0 bases from J, with 6 bases between. In nucleotides, the CDR3 is TGTGCCAGCAGTGGGGGGGCAACTAATGAAAAACTGTTTTTT. Its translation: CASSGGATNEKLFF.

This clonotype was counted a few times. V gene TRBV28 combines with J gene TRBJ2-4, with D unclear. Germline assignment: CDR1 MDHEN and CDR2 SYDVKM. CDR3 length: 16 residues. Trimming removed 6 bases at V and 0 bases at J, with 15 bases between. The DNA for the CDR3 is TGTGCCAGCAGCGACAATAGTAGGCTAGCCAAAAACATTCAGTACTTC. Its translation: CASSDNSRLAKNIQYF.

This clonotype was counted at least ten times. The gene calls are TRBV7-2 and TRBJ2-1, with TRBD2 as a possible D gene (5 bases). Trimming left V 1 base short and J 2 bases short, with 12 bases between. The CDR3 has 16 amino acids. Per the germline V gene, CDR1 is SGHTA and CDR2 is FQGNSA. DNA of the CDR3: TGTGCCAGCAGCTTAGTTAACGGGAAGACCTACAATGAGCAGTTCTTC. Translation gives CASSLVNGKTYNEQFF. Supplemented by reference TRBV7-2 and TRBJ2-1, the full variable domain reads GAGVSQSPSNKVTEKGKDVELRCDPISGHTALYWYRQSLGQGLEFLIYFQGNSAPDKSGLPSDRFSAERTGGSVSTLTIQRTQQEDSAVYLCASSLVNGKTYNEQFFGPGTRLTVL.

The sample holds many counts of this clonotype. The chain is built from TRBV9 and TRBJ2-5; D is ambiguous. Germline V lookup: CDR1 SGDLS, CDR2 YYNGEE. The CDR3 loop spans 11 amino acids. Trimming took 3 bases from V and 4 from J, leaving 4 bases between them. The CDR3, as DNA: TGTGCCAGCAGCGGGGGAGAGACCCAGTACTTC. Its protein is CASSGGETQYF.

The chain is built from TRBV4-3 and TRBJ1-2; D is uncertain. The CDR3 contains 14 residues. The ends were cut back, 0 bases at V and 2 bases at J, with 7 bases in the middle. CDR1 is LGHNA, CDR2 YSLEER, per germline. The DNA for the CDR3 is TGCGCCAGCAGCCAAGAGTACAGCAACTATGGCTACACCTTC. Encoded protein: CASSQEYSNYGYTF.

J is TRBJ2-5 and V is TRBV7-6; D possibly matches TRBD1 or TRBD2 (5 bases each). The length of the CDR3 is 15 residues. CDR1 and CDR2 from the germline V gene are SGHVS and FNYEAQ. V was trimmed by 5 bases and J by 0 bases, leaving 13 bases between them. The CDR3 DNA sequence: TGTGCCAGCAGCCACTCTGAGGGGTACCAAGAGACCCAGTACTTC. Translation: CASSHSEGYQETQYF.

J is TRBJ2-2 and V is TRBV7-2; 11 bases map to TRBD2. Looked up from germline, CDR1 is SGHTA and CDR2 is FQGNSA. Trimming cost V 5 bases and J 2 bases; bases outside gene matches: 4. The CDR3 is 16 amino acids. The CDR3 coding sequence is TGTGCCAGCAGCCTACTAGCGGGGGCAAACACCGGGGAGCTGTTTTTT. Protein: CASSLLAGANTGELFF.

In its sample, this clonotype was seen a few times. This chain connects TRBV18 to TRBJ2-7, with 8 nucleotides matching TRBD1. The CDR3 spans 13 residues. In germline, CDR1 is KGHSH, CDR2 LQKENI. V lost 4 bases to trimming and J lost 4 bases; unmatched junction nucleotides: 3. Written as DNA, the CDR3 is TGTGCCAGCTCACTGGGACAGGAGTACGAGCAGTACTTC. It translates to CASSLGQEYEQYF.

Comment on this clonotype: A junction end diverges from the germline sequence, so it may reflect a read error. The rearrangement joins TRBV4-1 to TRBJ1-2; perhaps TRBD1 as D (6 bases). The CDR3 covers 15 residues. Germline assignment: CDR1 MGHRA and CDR2 YSYEKL. CDR3 sequence: CASSQDGGTPYDYTF. The CDR3 DNA sequence: TGCGCCAGCAGCCAAGATGGAGGGACACCATATGACTACACCTTC.

J is TRBJ2-3 and V is TRBV12-3 or TRBV12-4; D remains unclear. The V and J ends lost 1 base and 2 bases respectively, with 13 bases between them. The length of the CDR3 is 16 residues. The CDR3 sequence: CASSLGLGGFTDTQYF. CDR3 nucleotides: TGTGCCAGCAGTTTAGGGCTTGGTGGCTTCACAGATACGCAGTATTTT.

The chain combines TRBV20-1 with TRBJ2-7; 7 nucleotides align to TRBD1. Germline V lookup: CDR1 DFQATT, CDR2 SNEGSKA (reference sequence). The CDR3 has 14 residues. With 3 bases clipped from V and 0 bases from J, the junction kept 5 bases outside the gene matches. The CDR3 sequence is CSARRGTASYEQYF. CDR3 sequence (DNA): TGCAGTGCTAGGAGGGGGACAGCCTCCTACGAGCAGTACTTC.

The chain recombines TRBV29-1 with TRBJ1-2; 10 bases are a match to TRBD1. Germline CDR1 SQVTM, CDR2 ANQGSEA. V lost 7 bases and J lost 3; bases outside the gene matches: 5. The length of the CDR3 is 13 residues. For the CDR3, the DNA is TGCAGCGCTCCGGACAGGGGGTACTATGGCTACACCTTC. Protein product: CSAPDRGYYGYTF.